The T cell receptor beta chain described here comes from a study of Ad26.COV2.S vaccination and SARS-CoV-2 variants. Whole-study context: Ad26.COV2.S was injected intramuscularly once or twice, 56 days apart.

Study-level findings and limits: Breadth and depth estimates from TCRs may understate total T cell responses.

The assay was immunoSEQ multiplex PCR, and TCRdb's table has in-frame clones only and misses some. The table lists fewer than 800,000 clones, about 90% of them singletons, with nearly 1.5% in the top ten. Treatment indicated: some 20 received Ad26.COV2.S at low or high dose, single or two shots; 5 received placebo; per-sample allocation not given. Samples were taken on day 63 after the first vaccine or placebo injection. Details on this clone: The target antigen is unknown.

Trimming took off 8 bases at V and 1 base at J, with 12 bases between the two ends. This CDR3 contains 14 residues. Germline lookup yields CDR1 MNHNY and CDR2 SVGAGI (reference sequence). Specimen: peripheral blood, collected in a trial of Ad26.COV2.S vaccine versus placebo. The rearrangement joins TRBV6-6 to TRBJ1-3, with a tentative D call TRBD1 (6 bases). The sequence was collected from a person between 18 and 65 years old who received the Ad26.COV2.S COVID-19 vaccine or a placebo. This chain's CDR3 is CASHEGGSGNTIYF. The CDR3 DNA reads as TGTGCCAGCCACGAAGGGGGGTCTGGAAACACCATATATTTT.